These 21 T cell receptor beta chains came from one sample sequenced in a study of blood T cell repertoires in COVID-19. This table comes from immunoSEQ multiplex PCR, and its TCRdb copy is limited to in-frame clones, with some not included. The sample holds around 270,000 clones; roughly 91% are singletons and the top ten take roughly 4.8%. The sequencing input was peripheral blood. Receptor source: a man in his forties with acute or convalescent COVID-19.

The rearrangement links TRBV3-1 (or the pseudogene TRBV3-2) to TRBJ2-3, with TRBD2 matching 11 bases. The V gene end was trimmed by 4 bases and the J gene end by 4 bases; junction bases not matched to a gene: 7. CDR1 LGHDT and CDR2 YNNKEL come from the germline V gene (reference sequence). This CDR3 contains 16 residues. This CDR3 reads CASSLLAGGSPDTQYF. As DNA, the CDR3 is TGTGCCAGCAGCCTCTTAGCGGGGGGGTCCCCAGATACGCAGTATTTT.

J is TRBJ2-1 and V is TRBV11-2, with D perhaps TRBD2 (6 bases). CDR3 size: 13 residues. V was cut by 3 bases and J by 4 bases, with 7 bases left in between. From germline, CDR1 is SGHAT and CDR2 FQNNGV. CDR3 bases: TGTGCCAGCAGCTTCGGGACTTACAATGAGCAGTTCTTC. The encoded protein is CASSFGTYNEQFF.

This clone was recorded only once. The V gene is TRBV2, the J gene TRBJ1-2; 9 nucleotides line up with TRBD1. CDR3 length equals 14 residues. CDR1 is SNHLY, CDR2 FYNNEI, per germline. With 4 bases clipped from V and 6 bases from J, the junction kept 6 bases outside the gene matches. This CDR3 reads CASSGPGQGNGYTF. In DNA, the CDR3 is TGTGCCAGCAGTGGCCCGGGACAGGGAAATGGCTACACCTTC.

This clone was counted a few times. This rearrangement joins TRBV7-9 to TRBJ2-5; maybe TRBD2 (6 bases). CDR1 SEHNR and CDR2 FQNEAQ come from the germline V gene (reference sequence). Between the trimmed V and J ends, which lost 1 base and 9 bases, there was a span of 15 bases. The CDR3 contains 14 residues. The CDR3 loop is CASSLVHPGVAQYF. CDR3 DNA: TGTGCCAGCAGCTTAGTGCACCCGGGGGTGGCCCAGTACTTC.

This clone was found once. The chain carries TRBV6-5 and TRBJ1-4, with D unresolved. V was trimmed by 9 bases and J by 8 bases, leaving 19 bases between them. Germline CDR1 is MNHEY and CDR2 is SVGAGI. This CDR3 region has 14 residues. CDR3 residues: CASRAGSEGEKLFF. The CDR3 region has the DNA TGTGCCAGTCGTGCGGGGTCAGAAGGAGAAAAACTGTTTTTT.

The chain is built from TRBV4-1 and TRBJ2-1, with 8 positions matching TRBD2. This CDR3 comprises 18 residues. The V gene's germline CDR1 is MGHRA and CDR2 YSYEKL. The junction had 15 bases not matched to a gene; V was cut back by 0 bases and J by 8 bases. The CDR3 region is CASSQDTVSGDPFDEQFF. CDR3 nucleotide sequence: TGCGCCAGCAGCCAAGACACTGTTAGCGGGGACCCATTCGATGAGCAGTTCTTC.

CDR3 nucleotides: TGTGCCACCAGTGATGGAGGGACGGAGGCCTCGGGCTACACCTTC. Its translation is CATSDGGTEASGYTF. V and J are TRBV24-1 and TRBJ1-2; D might be TRBD1 (5 bases). The V and J ends lost 3 bases and 8 bases respectively, with 18 bases between them. The CDR3 runs to 15 residues. Germline V gene data show CDR1 as KGHDR and CDR2 as SFDVKD.

This sequence joins TRBV7-9 and TRBJ1-1; maybe TRBD1 (6 bases). V lost 4 bases and J lost 3, with 15 bases in between. The germline V gene has CDR1 SEHNR and CDR2 FQNEAQ (reference sequence). The CDR3 has 15 amino acids. This CDR3 is CASSSGPGHYTEAFF. CDR3 nucleotides: TGTGCCAGCAGCTCAGGCCCGGGACACTACACTGAAGCTTTCTTT.

This clone was seen only once. The J gene is TRBJ2-3, the V gene TRBV30; D is undetermined. V lost 4 bases, J lost 6 bases, and 8 bases lay in between. This CDR3 region has 11 residues. The germline CDR1 and CDR2 sequences are GTSNPN and SVGIG (reference sequence). The DNA of the CDR3 is TGTGCCTGGACCCACGGGGATACGCAGTATTTT. It translates to CAWTHGDTQYF.

The chain employs TRBV7-2 and TRBJ2-7; D is ambiguous. The CDR3 loop spans 12 amino acids. Trimming took off 8 bases at V and 0 bases at J, with 8 bases between the two ends. Germline-derived CDR1 and CDR2 are SGHTA and FQGNSA. CDR3 sequence: CASGPSSYEQYF. The CDR3 DNA reads TGTGCCAGCGGGCCGAGCTCCTACGAGCAGTACTTC.

J is TRBJ1-1 and V is TRBV7-2, with D maybe TRBD1 (6 bases). Per the germline V gene, CDR1 is SGHTA and CDR2 is FQGNSA. V shed 5 bases and J shed 4 bases, with 14 bases lying between them. The CDR3 length is 14 residues. The CDR3 loop is CASSPERGGTEAFF. CDR3 DNA sequence: TGTGCCAGCAGCCCCGAGAGGGGGGGCACTGAAGCTTTCTTT.

The J gene is TRBJ1-1, the V gene TRBV12-5; tentatively, D is TRBD1 (6 bases). Deletions cut 5 bases from V and 0 bases from J, with 10 bases between. The CDR3 covers 14 residues. Germline CDR1 reads LGHNT; CDR2 reads FRNRAP. This CDR3 is CASGIRTVNTEAFF. For the CDR3, the DNA is TGTGCTAGTGGTATAAGGACAGTGAACACTGAAGCTTTCTTT.

This chain links TRBV6-5 with TRBJ1-1; D unclear. Per the germline V gene, CDR1 is MNHEY and CDR2 is SVGAGI. Trimming removed 5 bases from V and 8 bases from J, with 12 bases in between. The CDR3 covers 12 residues. CDR3: CASSQRAKEAFF. The CDR3 bases are TGTGCCAGCAGTCAGCGGGCAAAAGAAGCTTTCTTT.

V and J are TRBV14 and TRBJ2-1, with 7 bases lining up with TRBD2. Trimming removed 0 bases from V and 4 bases from J; junction bases left unmatched: 9. The germline V gene encodes CDR1 SGHDN and CDR2 FVKESK. This CDR3 is built from 17 residues. The CDR3, as DNA: TGTGCCAGCAGCCAAGATTGGGCGGGGGTGTCTTACAATGAGCAGTTCTTC. Encoded protein: CASSQDWAGVSYNEQFF.

The chain recombines TRBV6-1 with TRBJ1-2; unclear D gene. Per the germline V gene, CDR1 is MNHNS and CDR2 is SASEGT. Between the trimmed V and J ends, which lost 3 bases and 3 bases, there was a span of 11 bases. The CDR3 covers 14 residues. The CDR3, as DNA: TGTGCCAGCAGTGAGTCGAGATCCTACTATGGCTACACCTTC. Residues: CASSESRSYYGYTF.

The rearrangement uses TRBV5-4 and TRBJ1-6; 8 positions match TRBD1. Germline V gene sequence: CDR1 SGHNT, CDR2 YYREEE (reference sequence). This CDR3 is 15 amino acids long. The ends lost 4 bases at V and 9 bases at J; junction bases unmatched: 9. The CDR3, as DNA: TGTGCCAGCAGCCAAAAAGGGACAGGAGTTTCACCCCTCCACTTT. It translates to CASSQKGTGVSPLHF. The variable domain in full, completed from reference TRBV5-4 and TRBJ1-6, reads ETGVTQSPTHLIKTRGQQVTLRCSSQSGHNTVSWYQQALGQGPQFIFQYYREEENGRGNFPPRFSGLQFPNYSSELNVNALELDDSALYLCASSQKGTGVSPLHFGNGTRLTVT.

V gene TRBV12-3 or TRBV12-4 combines with J gene TRBJ2-1; TRBD2 aligns across 8 bases. The length of the CDR3 is 13 residues. V shed 4 bases and J 12 bases; nucleotides not matched to a gene: 8. The CDR3 bases are TGTGCCAGCAGTTCCAGGGTAGCGGGGATGCAGTTCTTC. It encodes CASSSRVAGMQFF.

V and J are TRBV7-2 and TRBJ1-2; D remains unclear. This CDR3 is 13 amino acids long. V dropped 2 bases and J dropped 7 bases, with 11 bases sitting between them. Germline V lookup: CDR1 SGHTA, CDR2 FQGNSA. The DNA of the CDR3 is TGTGCCAGCAGCTTATACATGGCGGGTGGCTACACCTTC. Translating gives CASSLYMAGGYTF. Complete variable domain (other parts from reference TRBV7-2 and TRBJ1-2): GAGVSQSPSNKVTEKGKDVELRCDPISGHTALYWYRQSLGQGLEFLIYFQGNSAPDKSGLPSDRFSAERTGGSVSTLTIQRTQQEDSAVYLCASSLYMAGGYTFGSGTRLTVV.

This chain connects TRBV2 to TRBJ1-5, with 11 bases matching TRBD1. Germline V lookup: CDR1 SNHLY, CDR2 FYNNEI. Trimming cost V 4 bases and J 5 bases; bases outside gene matches: 4. The CDR3 extends over 15 amino acids. CDR3 coding DNA: TGTGCCAGCAGTGCGGGACAGGGGGTGTATCAGCCCCAGCATTTT. It encodes CASSAGQGVYQPQHF.

CDR3 sequence: CSASLAVYGYTF. The DNA for the CDR3 is TGCAGTGCTAGTCTCGCAGTCTATGGCTACACCTTC. This sequence joins TRBV20-1 and TRBJ1-2; D gene ambiguous. Trimming cost V 3 bases and J 4 bases, with 9 bases left between them. From germline, CDR1 is DFQATT and CDR2 SNEGSKA (reference sequence). CDR3 size: 12 residues.

This chain joins TRBV5-6 and TRBJ2-3; 10 bases line up with TRBD1. Germline V gene lookup returns CDR1 SGHDT and CDR2 YYEEEE. V shed 6 bases, J shed 0 bases, and the junction held 10 bases outside the gene matches. This CDR3 has 17 residues. In DNA form, the CDR3 reads TGTGCCAGCACTTCCCCTGGGACAGGGGCCAGCACAGATACGCAGTATTTT. This sequence encodes CASTSPGTGASTDTQYF.